The entry below describes one T cell receptor beta chain. A J-beta primer mix and a sample-barcoded 5' primer were used in a second PCR of roughly 6 to 11 cycles. One entry per CDR3 protein results from TCRdb running MiXCR on the 5' RACE reads. The sample records 850,000 to 1,000,000 distinct CDR3 sequences, 51% being singletons. Trimming shortened V by 7 bases and J by 0 bases, and 13 bases separated the two germline ends. Germline V gene lookup returns CDR1 MGHRA and CDR2 YSYEKL. The CDR3 has 15 residues. Per individual sample, total RNA of at least 5.5 micrograms was extracted. These data come from a study of blood T cells in healthy people across ages.

Sequenced material: blood. The rearrangement links TRBV4-1 to TRBJ2-1, with D perhaps given as TRBD1 or TRBD2 (6 bases each). This sequence originates from a woman aged 55-70 years in good health. This CDR3 is CASKWGASSYNEQFF. As DNA, the CDR3 is TGCGCCAGCAAGTGGGGGGCTAGCTCCTACAATGAGCAGTTCTTC.